This passage covers 32 T cell receptor beta chains from one sample sequenced in a study of T-cell reconstitution after alpha-beta-depleted transplantation in children. Construction of the TCRbeta library involved unique molecular identifiers. TCRdb redid the calling of the PCR reads with MiXCR, one entry per CDR3 protein. The sample yields approximately 400,000 distinct CDR3 sequences, 11% seen once. Sequences were derived from PBMCs from the stem cell graft donor, sampled from the stem cell graft. The receptors here all came from a human donor who donated a stem cell graft to a child with acute myeloid leukemia.

V is TRBV6-1 and J is TRBJ1-2; 8 positions match TRBD1. This CDR3 is 16 amino acids long. Germline-derived CDR1 and CDR2 are MNHNS and SASEGT. V shed 6 bases and J 3 bases; nucleotides not matched to a gene: 12. The CDR3 nucleotides read TGTGCCAGCAGCCACCGGGACAGGAAAAGAGACTATGGCTACACCTTC. Residues: CASSHRDRKRDYGYTF.

V and J are TRBV4-1 and TRBJ2-7, with 10 nucleotides matching TRBD1. The CDR3 runs 15 residues. Germline trimming cut 4 bases from V and 6 bases from J; bases unmatched to any gene: 9. Germline values: CDR1 MGHRA, CDR2 YSYEKL. The CDR3 bases are TGCGCCAGCAGCCTCAAAGGGACAGGGGCTCCCGAGCAGTACTTC. Its translation is CASSLKGTGAPEQYF.

This clonotype has a count of ten or more. The chain combines TRBV20-1 with TRBJ2-5, with 12 positions matching TRBD2. The CDR3 is made up of 15 amino acids. The ends lost 3 bases at V and 5 bases at J; junction bases unmatched: 7. Germline CDR1 is DFQATT and CDR2 is SNEGSKA (reference sequence). DNA of the CDR3: TGCAGTGCTAGGACTAGCGGGAGATCCGGCGAGACCCAGTACTTC. Encoded protein: CSARTSGRSGETQYF.

In this sample, this clonotype turned up a few times. J is TRBJ2-2 and V is TRBV12-3 or TRBV12-4, with 10 bases identical to TRBD2. V was clipped by 6 bases and J by 7 bases; unmatched bases: 11. This CDR3 has 16 residues. CDR3 sequence: CASSPGASGSIGELFF. The CDR3 bases are TGTGCCAGCAGCCCAGGGGCTAGCGGGAGCATCGGGGAGCTGTTTTTT.

This clonotype was recorded a few times. The V call is TRBV6-1, the J call TRBJ1-5, with 8 bases identical to TRBD1. This CDR3 spans 16 amino acids. The junction had 7 bases not matched to a gene; V was cut back by 6 bases and J by 0 bases. The germline gives CDR1 MNHNS, CDR2 SASEGT. CDR3 nucleotide sequence: TGTGCCAGCAGACCCGGGACAGGAGATAGCAATCAGCCCCAGCATTTT. Amino acids: CASRPGTGDSNQPQHF.

This clonotype occurred many times. The chain carries TRBV5-1 and TRBJ2-6; D ambiguous. CDR1 and CDR2 (germline): SGHRS, YFSETQ. This CDR3 is 16 amino acids long. V was trimmed by 3 bases and J by 2 bases, leaving 12 bases between them. The CDR3: CASSSAWEAGANVLTF. The CDR3 DNA reads TGCGCCAGCAGCTCTGCCTGGGAAGCTGGGGCCAACGTCCTGACTTTC.

Note on this clonotype: One end of the junction varies from germline; a read error may be responsible. The CDR3 DNA reads TGTGCCAGCAGCTTTTCAAAGATCTACAATGAGCGGTTCTTC. Translation gives CASSFSKIYNERFF. The chain is built from TRBV7-9 and TRBJ2-1, with no clear D. This CDR3 comprises 14 residues. Germline V CDR1 and CDR2: SEHNR, FQNEAQ (reference sequence).

This chain joins TRBV27 and TRBJ1-1; 9 nucleotides agree with TRBD1. Trimming cost V 5 bases and J 1 base; bases outside gene matches: 8. CDR1 is MNHEY, CDR2 SMNVEV, per germline (reference sequence). The CDR3 loop spans 16 amino acids. CDR3 sequence reads: CASSPWTGVSNTEAFF. Written as DNA, the CDR3 is TGTGCCAGCAGTCCCTGGACAGGGGTCTCGAACACTGAAGCTTTCTTT.

This clonotype appeared many times. V usage is TRBV4-1 and J usage is TRBJ1-1; D is ambiguous. V was shortened by 1 base and J by 7 bases, with 7 bases between the two germline ends. Germline V gene lookup returns CDR1 MGHRA and CDR2 YSYEKL. The CDR3 runs 12 residues. The CDR3 spells CASSQGGVEAFF. CDR3 nucleotide sequence: TGCGCCAGCAGCCAAGGAGGCGTTGAAGCTTTCTTT.

This sequence joins TRBV5-1 and TRBJ2-2, with D unresolved. V lost 1 base, J lost 5 bases, and 9 bases lay in between. The CDR3 consists of 14 residues. Germline V gene lookup returns CDR1 SGHRS and CDR2 YFSETQ. DNA for the CDR3: TGCGCCAGCAGCTTGCAACCAGAGACCGGGGAGCTGTTTTTT. Translation: CASSLQPETGELFF.

In this sample, this clonotype turned up a few times. This rearrangement joins TRBV16 to TRBJ2-5; D gene ambiguous. The CDR3 is 13 residues long. Trimming took off 3 bases at V and 2 bases at J, with 7 bases between the two ends. The germline CDR1 and CDR2 sequences are KGHSY and FQNENV. As DNA, the CDR3 is TGTGCCAGCAGCCAGTTAACTCAAGAGACCCAGTACTTC. It specifies CASSQLTQETQYF.

The rearrangement uses TRBV9 and TRBJ1-2; D not resolved. The V end lost 3 bases, the J end lost 5 bases, and 8 bases lay between the germline ends. This CDR3 spans 12 amino acids. The germline gives CDR1 SGDLS, CDR2 YYNGEE. The CDR3 nucleotides read TGTGCCAGCAGCGCAGGAGGATATGGCTACACCTTC. The encoded protein is CASSAGGYGYTF.

V is TRBV15 and J is TRBJ2-2; no clear D. This CDR3 is 15 amino acids long. Germline V CDR1 and CDR2: LNHNV, YYDKDF (reference sequence). V lost 0 bases and J lost 7, with 12 bases in between. CDR3 DNA sequence: TGTGCCACCAGCAGAGATCGGTTAAGGGTCGGGGAGCTGTTTTTT. Translating gives CATSRDRLRVGELFF.

The V and J genes are TRBV7-6 and TRBJ1-1; D is perhaps TRBD1 (6 bases). V lost 4 bases, J lost 4 bases, and 16 bases lay in between. CDR3 length: 15 residues. The germline V gene encodes CDR1 SGHVS and CDR2 FNYEAQ. Written as DNA, the CDR3 is TGTGCCAGCAGCTCCCGGGTGGGGGCCCCCACTGAAGCTTTCTTT. The encoded protein is CASSSRVGAPTEAFF.

This clonotype turned up a few times. This sequence joins TRBV30 and TRBJ1-3, with D uncertain. The CDR3 has 16 residues. Trimming removed 0 bases from V and 0 bases from J, with 12 bases in between. Germline lookup yields CDR1 GTSNPN and CDR2 SVGIG (reference sequence). DNA for the CDR3: TGTGCCTGGAGTGTTGGGCAGGCCTACTCTGGAAACACCATATATTTT. Its protein product is CAWSVGQAYSGNTIYF.

In its sample, this clonotype was seen a few times. The rearrangement links TRBV5-1 to TRBJ1-5, with 9 positions matching TRBD1. The V gene's germline CDR1 is SGHRS and CDR2 YFSETQ. V lost 2 bases to trimming and J lost 7 bases; unmatched junction nucleotides: 7. The CDR3 covers 15 residues. The CDR3 reads CASSFGTGKEQPQHF. The DNA for the CDR3 is TGCGCCAGCAGCTTCGGGACAGGGAAGGAACAGCCCCAGCATTTT.

This clonotype was seen ten or more times. The J gene is TRBJ1-6, the V gene TRBV9; D ambiguous. The CDR3 extends over 14 amino acids. CDR1 and CDR2 from the germline V gene are SGDLS and YYNGEE. The V end lost 0 bases, the J end lost 8 bases, and 9 bases lay between the germline ends. The CDR3 DNA sequence: TGTGCCAGCAGCGTAGGAGGGTTTGATTCACCCCTCCACTTT. This gives the protein CASSVGGFDSPLHF.

There are a few counts of this clonotype. The J gene is TRBJ2-7, the V gene TRBV5-6; D might be TRBD1 or TRBD2, each matching 6 bases. Between the trimmed V and J ends, which lost 3 bases and 0 bases, there was a span of 16 bases. The CDR3 is made up of 16 amino acids. Germline values: CDR1 SGHDT, CDR2 YYEEEE. CDR3 residues: CASSSEGGTFSYEQYF. DNA of the CDR3: TGTGCCAGCAGCTCCGAGGGGGGAACGTTCTCCTACGAGCAGTACTTC.

This chain connects TRBV29-1 to TRBJ1-5, with D possibly TRBD1 on 6 matching bases. CDR3 length equals 16 residues. Germline CDR1 reads SQVTM; CDR2 reads ANQGSEA. V lost 3 bases to trimming and J lost 2 bases, with 17 bases between them. CDR3 sequence: CSVDKMAGDGNQPQHF. The CDR3, as DNA: TGCAGCGTTGATAAAATGGCAGGGGATGGCAATCAGCCCCAGCATTTT.

This clonotype appeared a few times. The CDR3 loop is CASTARETQYF. The CDR3 region has the DNA TGTGCCAGCACCGCCCGGGAGACCCAGTACTTC. This sequence joins TRBV6-2 or TRBV6-3 and TRBJ2-5; no clear D. The CDR3 covers 11 residues. With 7 bases removed from V and 5 bases from J, the gap between germline ends came to 8 bases. Germline assignment: CDR1 MNHEY and CDR2 SVGEGT.

V usage is TRBV20-1 and J usage is TRBJ2-4; D is unresolved. Trimming took 6 bases from V and 3 from J, leaving 12 bases between them. The CDR3 runs 13 residues. The germline gives CDR1 DFQATT, CDR2 SNEGSKA (reference sequence). The CDR3 sequence is CSALHSSKNIQYF. In nucleotides, the CDR3 is TGCAGTGCGCTGCACAGTAGCAAAAACATTCAGTACTTC.

The CDR3 here is CASSSKYRGQETQYF. The CDR3 DNA follows: TGTGCCAGCAGCTCGAAATACAGGGGGCAGGAGACCCAGTACTTC. The chain recombines TRBV6-5 with TRBJ2-5, with TRBD1 identical over 9 bases. V trimming: 6 bases; J trimming: 5 bases; junction bases outside the gene matches: 10. Germline values: CDR1 MNHEY, CDR2 SVGAGI. The CDR3 loop spans 15 amino acids.

This clonotype was seen a few times. The chain has TRBV12-3 or TRBV12-4 and TRBJ2-1; 8 nucleotides line up with TRBD2. Unmatched junction bases numbered 10, after V lost 6 bases and J lost 6 bases. The CDR3 loop spans 15 amino acids. The CDR3 DNA follows: TGTGCCAGCAGCCCCCGAAGCGGGAGAGCCAATGAGCAGTTCTTC. The encoded protein is CASSPRSGRANEQFF.

This clonotype has at least ten counts. The DNA for the CDR3 is TGCGCCAGCAGGGACGCCGCAGATACGCAGTATTTT. It encodes CASRDAADTQYF. The chain uses TRBV10-1 and TRBJ2-3; D unresolved. The CDR3 consists of 12 residues. Trimming removed 6 bases from V and 4 bases from J, with 8 bases in between. Germline CDR1 WNHNN, CDR2 SYGVQD (reference sequence).

This clonotype showed up just a few times. The DNA for the CDR3 is TGTGCCAGCAGCCAAGACCTCGGGACAGGAGTGGAGACCCAGTACTTC. It is translated as CASSQDLGTGVETQYF. This chain links TRBV3-1 with TRBJ2-5; 8 bases line up with TRBD1. V was clipped by 0 bases and J by 5 bases; unmatched bases: 8. CDR1 is LGHDT and CDR2 is YNNKEL in the germline V gene (reference sequence). The CDR3 totals 16 residues.

The gene calls are TRBV11-2 and TRBJ2-7; TRBD1 might be the D (5 bases). Trimming removed 3 bases from V and 6 bases from J, with 6 bases in between. Looked up from germline, CDR1 is SGHAT and CDR2 is FQNNGV. The CDR3 has 11 residues. The CDR3 DNA follows: TGTGCCAGCAGCTTCAGGGCCGAGCAGTACTTC. It yields the protein CASSFRAEQYF.

The table lists this clonotype with a few counts. CDR3 coding DNA: TGTGCCAGCAGTGGTTACATGGAGAACACTGAAGCTTTCTTT. Its protein is CASSGYMENTEAFF. V gene TRBV27 combines with J gene TRBJ1-1, with D hard to call. V was cut by 5 bases and J by 1 base, with 11 bases left in between. The CDR3 extends over 14 amino acids. Germline V gene data show CDR1 as MNHEY and CDR2 as SMNVEV (reference sequence).

This clonotype came up a few times. The chain uses TRBV29-1 and TRBJ2-2; TRBD1 agrees at 8 bases. Germline V gives CDR1 SQVTM, CDR2 ANQGSEA. The V and J ends lost 6 bases and 5 bases, in that order; junction bases with no gene match: 5. This CDR3 has 13 amino acids. The CDR3 loop is CSVPGQATGELFF. The DNA for the CDR3 is TGCAGCGTCCCGGGACAGGCAACCGGGGAGCTGTTTTTT.

This clonotype was picked up a small number of times. The chain recombines TRBV6-1 with TRBJ1-1, with 7 bases fitting TRBD1. Germline loops: CDR1 MNHNS, CDR2 SASEGT. V dropped 4 bases and J dropped 5; count of bases not matched to a gene: 13. The CDR3 runs 16 residues. This CDR3 is CASSARGAREGTEAFF. The CDR3 DNA reads as TGTGCCAGCAGTGCCAGGGGGGCAAGGGAGGGTACTGAAGCTTTCTTT.

J is TRBJ2-2 and V is TRBV14, with no clear D. Trimming pared 2 bases from V and 6 bases from J, leaving 7 bases between. The CDR3 sequence is 13 residues long. CDR1 is SGHDN, CDR2 FVKESK, per germline. The CDR3 loop is CASSQSYAGELFF. The CDR3 bases are TGTGCCAGCAGCCAATCGTACGCCGGGGAGCTGTTTTTT.

This sequence joins TRBV7-9 and TRBJ1-1; TRBD1 aligns across 8 bases. Germline V gene lookup returns CDR1 SEHNR and CDR2 FQNEAQ (reference sequence). The CDR3 is 16 amino acids. V shed 0 bases, J shed 4 bases, and the junction held 7 bases outside the gene matches. CDR3 nucleotides: TGTGCCAGCAGCTTAGCGCCGGGACAGGTCATCACTGAAGCTTTCTTT. This sequence encodes CASSLAPGQVITEAFF.

The chain recombines TRBV19 with TRBJ2-5; 9 positions agree with TRBD2. There are 16 residues in the CDR3. V trimming: 5 bases; J trimming: 2 bases; junction bases outside the gene matches: 9. Per germline, CDR1 LNHDA and CDR2 SQIVND (reference sequence). CDR3 DNA sequence: TGTGCCAGTAGTTTAACGACTAGCGGAAGTCAAGAGACCCAGTACTTC. Translated: CASSLTTSGSQETQYF.